This passage covers 22 T cell receptor beta chains from one sample sequenced in a study of T cells in Graves' hyperthyroidism and ophthalmopathy. The TCR beta CDR3 regions underwent amplification using RNA transcripts as the source. The TCR CDR3 was amplified in a first-round RT-PCR using the HTBI primer set. TCRdb re-derived calls from the multiplex PCR reads in MiXCR, one entry per CDR3 protein. The table lists 500,000 to 600,000 distinct CDR3 sequences, around 50% of them singletons. The sample was peripheral blood or thyroid tissue (not recorded which). All receptors derive from an adult woman with Graves' disease, either hyperthyroidism or ophthalmopathy (not recorded which).

The DNA for the CDR3 is TGCAGCGTTTGGGGAGAGGGCTCGGGAACCGGGGAGCTGTTTTTT. This gives the protein CSVWGEGSGTGELFF. V gene TRBV29-1 combines with J gene TRBJ2-2, with D possibly matching TRBD2 (5 bases). The germline V gene encodes CDR1 SQVTM and CDR2 ANQGSEA. The germline V and J ends were trimmed by 5 bases and 5 bases, with 18 bases remaining between them. The CDR3 runs to 15 residues.

About this clonotype itself: The conserved closing phenylalanine or tryptophan is absent in this CDR3, likely reflecting a read error. It is unclear where the CDR3 begins or ends on the DNA, so no DNA is shown, and the CDR3 is as TCRdb lists it. The genes are TRBV7-9 and TRBJ1-5. The CDR3 is 13 amino acids in total, end residues counted. Looked up from germline, CDR1 is SEHNR and CDR2 is FQNEAQ (reference sequence). CDR3 in amino acids: CASSLRPNQPQHS.

This clonotype was recorded many times. The chain links TRBV24-1 to TRBJ1-5, with no clear D. V lost 4 bases and J 5 bases, leaving 5 bases between the germline ends. Germline loops: CDR1 KGHDR, CDR2 SFDVKD. The CDR3 contains 12 residues. This chain's CDR3 is CATSDPDQPQHF. CDR3 nucleotides: TGTGCCACCAGTGACCCGGATCAGCCCCAGCATTTT.

The chain employs TRBV10-3 and TRBJ2-2; D not resolved. The CDR3 consists of 11 residues. Trimming shortened V by 8 bases and J by 0 bases, and 1 base separated the two germline ends. Germline loops: CDR1 ENHRY, CDR2 SYGVKD. This chain's CDR3 is CAIANTGELFF. CDR3 coding DNA: TGTGCCATCGCGAACACCGGGGAGCTGTTTTTT.

The V call is TRBV28, the J call TRBJ2-5, with 10 bases that match TRBD1. Trimming at V came to 5 bases and at J to 5 bases, leaving 5 bases not matched to a gene. The CDR3 consists of 14 residues. Germline loops: CDR1 MDHEN, CDR2 SYDVKM. This chain's CDR3 is CASSRRDRGETQYF. The CDR3, as DNA: TGTGCCAGCAGTCGTCGGGACAGGGGCGAGACCCAGTACTTC. The full variable domain, its missing parts supplied by reference TRBV28 and TRBJ2-5, is DVKVTQSSRYLVKRTGEKVFLECVQDMDHENMFWYRQDPGLGLRLIYFSYDVKMKEKGDIPEGYSVSREKKERFSLILESASTNQTSMYLCASSRRDRGETQYFGPGTRLLVL.

With regard to this clonotype: Given a much more abundant clone one base away, this may be a read error. The chain uses TRBV12-3 or TRBV12-4 and TRBJ1-2; 8 bases align to TRBD1. The CDR3 runs 15 residues. The CDR3 DNA is TGTGCCAGCAGTTATAGGGACAGGCCTAACTATGGCCACACCTTC. Translating it yields CASSYRDRPNYGHTF.

This clonotype has at least ten counts. This chain uses TRBV7-9 with TRBJ1-6, with D possibly being TRBD1 (6 bases). The V end was cut by 5 bases, the J end by 10 bases, with 18 bases between. The CDR3 runs 15 residues. The germline gives CDR1 SEHNR, CDR2 FQNEAQ (reference sequence). The CDR3 DNA reads as TGTGCCAGCAGCCCTCTAGGACAGTCCGGATCACCCCTCCACTTT. It yields the protein CASSPLGQSGSPLHF. The full variable domain, its missing parts supplied by reference TRBV7-9 and TRBJ1-6, is DTGVSQNPRHKITKRGQNVTFRCDPISEHNRLYWYRQTLGQGPEFLTYFQNEAQLEKSRLLSDRFSAERPKGSFSTLEIQRTEQGDSAMYLCASSPLGQSGSPLHFGNGTRLTVT.

V usage is TRBV29-1 and J usage is TRBJ2-7; 9 bases map to TRBD1. CDR3 length: 13 amino acids. Germline CDR1 is SQVTM and CDR2 is ANQGSEA. V lost 4 bases, J lost 6 bases, and 7 bases stayed unmatched. The CDR3 loop reads CSVGDRDRGEQYF. Written as DNA, the CDR3 is TGCAGCGTTGGGGACAGGGATCGGGGCGAGCAGTACTTC.

This clonotype was seen many times. The chain couples TRBV7-6 to TRBJ2-2, with 10 bases aligning to TRBD2. CDR3 length: 16 residues. Germline values: CDR1 SGHVS, CDR2 FNYEAQ. Trimming removed 4 bases from V and 0 bases from J; junction bases left unmatched: 2. The CDR3 reads CASSSSGRANTGELFF. The CDR3 DNA reads as TGTGCCAGCAGCTCTAGCGGGAGAGCGAACACCGGGGAGCTGTTTTTT.

The chain links TRBV19 to TRBJ1-5; 7 bases are shared with TRBD1. CDR3 length: 14 amino acids. Trimming removed 6 bases from V and 5 bases from J; junction bases left unmatched: 7. CDR1 is LNHDA and CDR2 is SQIVND in the germline V gene (reference sequence). DNA of the CDR3: TGTGCCAGTAGCACCGGGACAGATTATCAGCCCCAGCATTTT. This sequence encodes CASSTGTDYQPQHF.

This chain links TRBV9 with TRBJ1-6; D is perhaps TRBD1 (5 bases). The CDR3 length is 14 residues. V was pared by 2 bases and J by 9 bases, with 12 bases between. From germline, CDR1 is SGDLS and CDR2 YYNGEE. This chain's CDR3 is CASSVDSLSSPLHF. The DNA for the CDR3 is TGTGCCAGCAGCGTCGACAGTTTGAGTTCACCCCTCCACTTT.

About this clonotype: One junction end disagrees with the germline gene, perhaps due to a read error. The chain has TRBV5-1 and TRBJ2-7, with 16 bases aligning to TRBD2. CDR1 and CDR2 from the germline V gene are SGHRS and YFSETQ. The length of the CDR3 is 16 residues. In DNA form, the CDR3 reads TGCGCCAGCAGCGTAGGGACTAGCGGGAGGGCCGATGTGCAGTGCTTC. Translation: CASSVGTSGRADVQCF.

The V gene is TRBV29-1, the J gene TRBJ1-2; 10 positions agree with TRBD1. CDR1 SQVTM and CDR2 ANQGSEA come from the germline V gene. Trimming removed 8 bases from V and 7 bases from J; junction bases left unmatched: 4. The CDR3 extends over 11 amino acids. CDR3 DNA sequence: TGCAGCATTGGGACAGGGGTTGGCTACACCTTC. Translation gives CSIGTGVGYTF.

The genes are TRBV2 and TRBJ1-1; the D gene is possibly TRBD1 (5 bases). Germline lookup yields CDR1 SNHLY and CDR2 FYNNEI. Trimming left V 6 bases short and J 1 base short, with 12 bases between. The CDR3 extends over 14 amino acids. The DNA for the CDR3 is TGTGCCAGCAGCCAGATAGACAGGAACACTGAAGCTTTCTTT. Residues: CASSQIDRNTEAFF.

J is TRBJ2-7 and V is TRBV29-1; possible D gene TRBD2, 5 bases. With 5 bases removed from V and 6 bases from J, the gap between germline ends came to 17 bases. The CDR3 is 13 residues long. The V gene's germline CDR1 is SQVTM and CDR2 ANQGSEA. The CDR3 nucleotides are TGCAGCGTTTCGGGGAATGTCGGTAGCGAGCAGTACTTC. Protein sequence: CSVSGNVGSEQYF.

Note on this clonotype: This may arise from a read error, as a much more abundant clone is one base away. The chain has TRBV7-9 and TRBJ2-7; weak D call: TRBD2 (6 bases). The CDR3 is made up of 13 amino acids. The germline gives CDR1 SEHNR, CDR2 FQNEAQ (reference sequence). The CDR3 region has the DNA TGTGCCAGCAGTTTGGGGGGTACCGGGGAGCTGTACTTC. It encodes CASSLGGTGELYF.

This clonotype was detected many times. The chain has TRBV5-1 and TRBJ1-4, with D perhaps matching TRBD1 (6 bases). Germline CDR1 and CDR2: SGHRS and YFSETQ. Deletions cut 2 bases from V and 7 bases from J, with 12 bases between. This CDR3 is 14 amino acids long. CDR3 amino acids: CASSLGGFSEKLFF. The CDR3 nucleotides are TGCGCCAGCAGCTTAGGGGGATTTAGTGAAAAACTGTTTTTT.

This clonotype came up many times. This chain links TRBV7-8 with TRBJ2-2; D is unclear. This CDR3 comprises 16 residues. Germline loops: CDR1 SGHVS, CDR2 FQNEAQ. Trimming shortened V by 0 bases and J by 6 bases, and 14 bases separated the two germline ends. The CDR3 bases are TGTGCCAGCAGCTTAGCTTCGGTGGGTCTCGCCGGGGAGCTGTTTTTT. This sequence encodes CASSLASVGLAGELFF.

This clonotype was detected many times. V usage is TRBV7-2 and J usage is TRBJ2-7, with 8 bases that match TRBD1. The CDR3 runs 15 residues. Germline trimming cut 2 bases from V and 3 bases from J; bases unmatched to any gene: 6. Per germline, CDR1 SGHTA and CDR2 FQGNSA. DNA for the CDR3: TGTGCCAGCAGCTTAATGACAGGGGCTAACTACGAGCAGTACTTC. It yields the protein CASSLMTGANYEQYF.

This clonotype was seen only a few times. CDR3 in DNA: TGCGCCAGCCTGGGACTAGCGGGAACCGGGGAGCTGTTTTTT. Its translation: CASLGLAGTGELFF. The J gene is TRBJ2-2, the V gene TRBV5-1, with 13 bases aligning to TRBD2. J lost 5 bases, V lost 7 bases, and 2 bases had no gene match. This CDR3 region has 14 residues. Germline V gene data show CDR1 as SGHRS and CDR2 as YFSETQ.

The sample holds many counts of this clonotype. The rearrangement joins TRBV11-2 to TRBJ2-7, with D hard to call. The length of the CDR3 is 13 residues. The ends were cut back, 5 bases at V and 3 bases at J, with 11 bases in the middle. The V gene's germline CDR1 is SGHAT and CDR2 FQNNGV. CDR3 in amino acids: CASSARLDYEQYF. CDR3 in DNA: TGTGCCAGCAGCGCCCGTTTGGACTACGAGCAGTACTTC.

At least ten counts were recorded for this clonotype. In nucleotides, the CDR3 is TGCAGTGCCCTCGGGACAGGCTGGGGGGAAGAGACCCAGTACTTC. This encodes CSALGTGWGEETQYF. The V and J genes are TRBV20-1 and TRBJ2-5; the match to TRBD1 covers 8 bases. Germline lookup yields CDR1 DFQATT and CDR2 SNEGSKA (reference sequence). J gave up 3 bases and V 6 bases, and 12 bases lay outside the gene matches. This CDR3 contains 15 residues.